Below, 21 T cell receptor beta chains from the same sample are listed, as sequenced in a study of beta chain features in type 1 diabetes. General study results and limits: Type 1 diabetes patients had moderately but significantly shorter TCRB CDR3s in all four CD4+ subsets.

The whole isolated RNA underwent reverse transcription, so sequencing captured expressed TCRB transcripts. Using immunoSEQ multiplex PCR, the repertoire was profiled, and TCRdb retains in-frame clones only, with some absent. The table records around 53,000 clones, 55% to 70% of them present only once. The antigens for these receptors are not known. Specimen: stem cell memory CD4+ T cells from blood. Receptor source: a woman aged 25-40 years with type 1 diabetes.

This clone came up a few times. The rearrangement uses TRBV29-1 and TRBJ2-3; 9 bases agree with TRBD2. Germline V gene sequence: CDR1 SQVTM, CDR2 ANQGSEA. CDR3 length: 14 residues. V trimming: 7 bases; J trimming: 3 bases; junction bases outside the gene matches: 8. As DNA, the CDR3 is TGCAGCGCCGGAACTAGCGGGTCTACAGATACGCAGTATTTT. Translated: CSAGTSGSTDTQYF.

The chain employs TRBV6-1 and TRBJ2-3; the D is unclear. Germline V gives CDR1 MNHNS, CDR2 SASEGT. Trimming left V 5 bases short and J 0 bases short, with 12 bases between. The length of the CDR3 is 15 residues. CDR3 sequence: CASSPLDSSTDTQYF. The CDR3 nucleotides are TGTGCCAGCAGTCCCCTAGACTCTAGCACAGATACGCAGTATTTT.

The DNA for the CDR3 is TGTGCCAGCTCCCCGCGGGAGGGGGCAGGTGAGCAGTACTTC. The encoded protein is CASSPREGAGEQYF. This chain uses TRBV18 with TRBJ2-7, with 9 bases lining up with TRBD2. From germline, CDR1 is KGHSH and CDR2 LQKENI. V lost 6 bases to trimming and J lost 7 bases; unmatched junction nucleotides: 10. The CDR3 is made up of 14 amino acids. The whole variable domain, remainder taken from reference TRBV18 and TRBJ2-7, is NAGVMQNPRHLVRRRGQEARLRCSPMKGHSHVYWYRQLPEEGLKFMVYLQKENIIDESGMPKERFSAEFPKEGPSILRIQQVVRGDSAAYFCASSPREGAGEQYFGPGTRLTVT.

The J gene is TRBJ1-5, the V gene TRBV28, with D possibly TRBD1 on 5 matching bases. The germline V gene encodes CDR1 MDHEN and CDR2 SYDVKM. This CDR3 has 13 residues. Trimming cost V 3 bases and J 8 bases, with 11 bases left between them. The CDR3 protein is CASSLPGREPQHF. As DNA, the CDR3 is TGTGCCAGCAGTTTGCCAGGGAGGGAGCCCCAGCATTTT.

The V gene is TRBV7-3, the J gene TRBJ2-5; maybe TRBD2 (6 bases). Germline-derived CDR1 and CDR2 are SGHTA and FQGTGA. The CDR3 extends over 14 amino acids. Deletions cut 0 bases from V and 2 bases from J, with 7 bases between. The CDR3 DNA is TGTGCCAGCAGCTTAACGGCGGGGCAAGAGACCCAGTACTTC. This gives the protein CASSLTAGQETQYF.

This clone was found once. V is TRBV5-1 and J is TRBJ1-5, with a tentative D call TRBD1 (6 bases). Trimming left V 0 bases short and J 2 bases short, with 6 bases between. Germline CDR1 reads SGHRS; CDR2 reads YFSETQ. The CDR3 length is 14 residues. CDR3 loop: CASSLGTGNQPQHF. The CDR3 DNA sequence: TGCGCCAGCAGCTTGGGGACAGGCAATCAGCCCCAGCATTTT. Full variable domain (remainder filled in from reference TRBV5-1 and TRBJ1-5): KAGVTQTPRYLIKTRGQQVTLSCSPISGHRSVSWYQQTPGQGLQFLFEYFSETQRNKGNFPGRFSGRQFSNSRSEMNVSTLELGDSALYLCASSLGTGNQPQHFGDGTRLSIL.

A single count supports this clone. Because the CDR3's place on the DNA is in doubt, the DNA is left out and the CDR3 is given as listed by TCRdb. The chain uses TRBV7-2 and TRBJ1-2; whether TRBD1, the table's D call, matches the DNA was not checked. CDR1 and CDR2 (germline): SGHTA, FQGNSA. Including both end residues, the CDR3 is 14 amino acids long. CDR3 region: CASSVGQGNYANTF.

This chain links TRBV30 with TRBJ2-1; 7 bases agree with TRBD2. The CDR3 spans 16 residues. Germline CDR1 reads GTSNPN; CDR2 reads SVGIG (reference sequence). Losses at the gene ends were 2 bases for V and 6 bases for J; bases not matched to a gene: 13. As DNA, the CDR3 is TGTGCCTGGAGTAACTTTCTCTACCTAGCGGCCAATGAGCAGTTCTTC. The encoded protein is CAWSNFLYLAANEQFF.

The chain joins TRBV30 to TRBJ2-5; a weak D match, TRBD1 (6 bases). Germline V gene lookup returns CDR1 GTSNPN and CDR2 SVGIG (reference sequence). CDR3 size: 15 residues. Trimming pared 3 bases from V and 1 base from J, leaving 15 bases between. CDR3 region: CAWRKTGSAQETQYF. CDR3 DNA: TGTGCCTGGAGGAAGACAGGCTCTGCCCAAGAGACCCAGTACTTC.

This clone was seen only once. This chain joins TRBV6-1 and TRBJ2-7; a weak D match, TRBD1 (7 bases). CDR3 length: 13 residues. Trimming removed 5 bases at V and 4 bases at J, with 12 bases between. Germline V gene lookup returns CDR1 MNHNS and CDR2 SASEGT. The CDR3 region is CASSLQGGYEQYF. CDR3 coding DNA: TGTGCCAGCAGTCTCCAGGGGGGATACGAGCAGTACTTC.

The chain combines TRBV13 with TRBJ1-4; perhaps TRBD1 as D (5 bases). Germline-derived CDR1 and CDR2 are PRHDT and FYEKMQ (reference sequence). The germline V and J ends were trimmed by 0 bases and 11 bases, with 13 bases remaining between them. The CDR3 sequence is 14 residues long. The CDR3 sequence is CASSLGVGAGKLFF. DNA for the CDR3: TGTGCCAGCAGCTTAGGCGTAGGGGCTGGGAAACTGTTTTTT.

V usage is TRBV7-6 and J usage is TRBJ2-2, with D possibly being TRBD1 (5 bases). V was shortened by 5 bases and J by 2 bases, with 15 bases between the two germline ends. Looked up from germline, CDR1 is SGHVS and CDR2 is FNYEAQ. The CDR3 runs 16 residues. CDR3 coding DNA: TGTGCCAGCAGCCCTAGGGGTAGGGCCAACACCGGGGAGCTGTTTTTT. Amino acids: CASSPRGRANTGELFF.

The chain is built from TRBV9 and TRBJ2-7, with D possibly being TRBD2 (6 bases). Looked up from germline, CDR1 is SGDLS and CDR2 is YYNGEE. Between the trimmed V and J ends, which lost 0 bases and 4 bases, there was a span of 11 bases. The CDR3 sequence is 14 residues long. CDR3 amino acids: CASSVDGRGYEQYF. The CDR3 DNA reads as TGTGCCAGCAGCGTAGACGGGAGAGGGTACGAGCAGTACTTC.

The rearrangement links TRBV14 to TRBJ1-1; D is uncertain. The germline V and J ends were trimmed by 2 bases and 4 bases, with 2 bases remaining between them. CDR1 is SGHDN and CDR2 is FVKESK in the germline V gene. The CDR3 is 11 residues long. The CDR3 sequence: CASSQRTEAFF. The CDR3 nucleotides are TGTGCCAGCAGCCAACGCACTGAAGCTTTCTTT. Using reference TRBV14 and TRBJ1-1 for the parts outside the CDR3, the full variable domain is EAGVTQFPSHSVIEKGQTVTLRCDPISGHDNLYWYRRVMGKEIKFLLHFVKESKQDESGMPNNRFLAERTGGTYSTLKVQPAELEDSGVYFCASSQRTEAFFGQGTRLTVV.

The V gene is TRBV6-6, the J gene TRBJ2-4; 9 bases line up with TRBD1. This CDR3 is built from 14 residues. The trim removed 11 bases at V and 0 bases at J, leaving 5 bases unmatched. In germline, CDR1 is MNHNY, CDR2 SVGAGI (reference sequence). The CDR3, as DNA: TGTGCCGCAGGACAGGGGAGAGCCAAAAACATTCAGTACTTC. It is translated as CAAGQGRAKNIQYF.

The chain couples TRBV10-3 to TRBJ2-1, with 8 positions matching TRBD2. CDR1 is ENHRY, CDR2 SYGVKD, per germline. This CDR3 has 15 amino acids. The J segment lost 7 bases and the V segment lost 8 bases, leaving 13 bases of the junction unmatched. The CDR3: CAIARERGPSNEQFF. The DNA of the CDR3 is TGTGCCATCGCCCGTGAGCGGGGGCCTAGTAATGAGCAGTTCTTC.

This clone appeared a few times. V is TRBV7-8 and J is TRBJ2-2, with 9 bases identical to TRBD1. Trimming at V came to 5 bases and at J to 2 bases, leaving 6 bases not matched to a gene. The CDR3 loop spans 16 amino acids. Germline V gene lookup returns CDR1 SGHVS and CDR2 FQNEAQ. DNA of the CDR3: TGTGCCAGCAGCCTAAGGACAGGGGTCAACACCGGGGAGCTGTTTTTT. Residues: CASSLRTGVNTGELFF.

The chain uses TRBV5-1 and TRBJ1-1; D may be TRBD1 (5 bases). CDR3 size: 13 residues. The V and J ends lost 4 bases and 3 bases respectively, with 10 bases between them. CDR1 is SGHRS, CDR2 YFSETQ, per germline. CDR3 coding DNA: TGCGCCAGCAGCCCGGGGGTCCACACTGAAGCTTTCTTT. Its translation is CASSPGVHTEAFF.

The chain uses TRBV28 and TRBJ2-5; D perhaps matches TRBD1 (6 bases). Per germline, CDR1 MDHEN and CDR2 SYDVKM. This CDR3 region has 15 residues. V lost 4 bases and J lost 5, with 17 bases in between. CDR3: CASSSSQGGVETQYF. CDR3 DNA sequence: TGTGCCAGCAGTTCCTCACAGGGCGGTGTGGAGACCCAGTACTTC.

The chain is built from TRBV2 and TRBJ2-5; D not resolved. V was shortened by 4 bases and J by 1 base, with 4 bases between the two germline ends. The germline V gene has CDR1 SNHLY and CDR2 FYNNEI. The CDR3 runs to 12 residues. The CDR3 is CASSGGQETQYF. The CDR3 DNA sequence: TGTGCCAGCAGTGGCGGCCAAGAGACCCAGTACTTC.

This chain connects TRBV19 to TRBJ2-2; 7 bases align to TRBD1. The CDR3 is 17 amino acids. Trimming removed 6 bases from V and 0 bases from J; junction bases left unmatched: 10. CDR1 is LNHDA, CDR2 SQIVND, per germline (reference sequence). Here the CDR3 reads CASSRGQLTSNTGELFF. The DNA for the CDR3 is TGTGCCAGTAGCAGGGGACAGCTAACCTCGAACACCGGGGAGCTGTTTTTT.